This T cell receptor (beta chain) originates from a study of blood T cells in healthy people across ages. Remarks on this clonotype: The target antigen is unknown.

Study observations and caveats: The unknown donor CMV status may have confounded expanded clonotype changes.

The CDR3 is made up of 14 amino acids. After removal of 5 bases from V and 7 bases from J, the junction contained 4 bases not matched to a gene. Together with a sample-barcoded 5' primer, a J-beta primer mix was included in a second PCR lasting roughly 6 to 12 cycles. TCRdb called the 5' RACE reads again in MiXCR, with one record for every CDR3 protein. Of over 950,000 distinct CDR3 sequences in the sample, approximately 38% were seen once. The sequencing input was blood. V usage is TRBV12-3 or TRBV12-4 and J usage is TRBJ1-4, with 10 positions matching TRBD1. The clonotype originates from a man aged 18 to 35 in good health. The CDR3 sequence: CASSTTGGFEKLFF. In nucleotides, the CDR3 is TGTGCCAGCAGTACGACAGGGGGCTTTGAAAAACTGTTTTTT.